This is a list of T cell receptor beta chains from one sample in a study of regulatory T cells in long-lasting Graves disease. TCRdb re-analysed the multiplex PCR reads in MiXCR, keeping a single row per CDR3 protein. This sample has under 400,000 distinct CDR3 sequences, with over 15% found just once. This sample also belongs to another study, concerning T cells in Graves' hyperthyroidism and ophthalmopathy.

The material sequenced was peripheral blood mononuclear cells (PBMCs), taken at new diagnosis, from a patient treated with antithyroid drugs. Source of these receptors: a man aged 40-49 years with Graves disease. CDR3s include the opening cysteine and the closing phenylalanine or tryptophan. Fields, in order: CDR3 length, clone size, V gene, CDR3 protein. Expanded clones are given a class, and other clones once, few, many or no size at all.

15 many TRBV5-1 CASSPDRGYTGELFF
14 few TRBV19 CASVAVGEGNTIYF
18 few TRBV5-1 CASSLARQMDPGNYGYTF
14 NA TRBV12-5 CASGSAGGANVLTF
16 many TRBV9 CASSVEDSGATDTQYF
13 NA TRBV7-3 CASSFLGSTEAFF
15 NA TRBV15 CATSRDLGSNEKLFF
17 NA TRBV27 CASSLQGRSSYNSPLHF
14 many TRBV5-1 CASSLEGSGDEQYF
14 many TRBV27 CASSPLLGNYEQYF
11 many TRBV7-9 CASSFAETQYF
14 many TRBV20-1 CSAIQGPRTDTQYF
14 once TRBV2 CASSGGGGQETQYF
13 few TRBV6-1 CASRPGKNTEAFF
15 many TRBV7-9 CASSIGGIGNQPQHF
15 many TRBV2 CASSEASGGADEQYF
17 NA TRBV19 CASSPGGYYTTNEKLFF
15 few TRBV7-9 CASLAGGPAKNIQYF
16 many TRBV9 CASSVAGVANTGELFF
13 many TRBV11-1 CASSEGRSGELFF
14 many TRBV2 CASSEATTYNEQFF
14 many TRBV2 CASSEEVVYTEAFF
19 many TRBV9 CASSVDLGRGDGEDNEQFF
18 many TRBV20-1 CSARYEPAVTSITDTQYF
16 many TRBV24-1 CATGGGAGGGTDTQYF
14 many TRBV11-2 CASSSDRNTGELFF
15 many TRBV28 CASSRRQGVRQPQHF
15 many TRBV27 CASSLASLANTEAFF
13 many TRBV2 CASSRDLKETQYF
13 many TRBV2 CASSEDGFATIYF
12 many TRBV20-1 CSARQGSDEQYF
14 many TRBV18 CASSPLAYQETQYF
12 many TRBV20-1 CSASPNGYEQYF
15 NA TRBV9 CASSGWTDPTDTQYF
15 many TRBV28 CASLGPTNMNTEAFF
17 many TRBV12-3/TRBV12-4 CASSSRLAGYITDTQYF
16 many TRBV11-2 CASSPFSVLGDYGYTF
13 many TRBV20-1 CSARGGTGTVQFF
13 few TRBV5-8 CASSSSPNTEAFF
13 many TRBV20-1 CSAEGGAPNEQFF
15 many TRBV15 CATSRPGEGGEKLFF
14 NA TRBV20-1 CSAAQQGSGDIQYF
14 NA TRBV7-2 CASNRDTSTDTQYF
15 few TRBV20-1 CKTRQGGGSTDTQYF
15 NA TRBV14 CASSHTGQRHTEAFF
12 few TRBV30 CAWSVGAQAQHF
16 NA TRBV7-2 CASSFRTSGGGGEQYF
13 many TRBV5-1 CASSGDRIYEQYF
15 NA TRBV12-3/TRBV12-4 CASSPRTAERNTIYF
14 many TRBV10-3 CAISAQGGPQAQHF
15 many TRBV18 CASSASRGGNYGYTF
13 few TRBV4-1 CASSKNEGHEQYF
15 NA TRBV11-2 CASSRIPGHGETQYF
15 many TRBV9 CASSVGLGGSTEAFF
14 NA TRBV7-9 CASVRGGRAEKLFF
14 many TRBV6-2/TRBV6-3 CASSYSGEADTQYF
13 NA TRBV20-1 CSAPKHGSDTQYF
13 few TRBV29-1 CSVESTTTDTQYF
14 many TRBV10-3 CAIRTSGGSYEQYF